This T cell receptor beta chain stems from a study of cytomegalovirus exposure and HLA in healthy donors. Overall study findings and caveats: Accounts indicate the classifier identified cytomegalovirus status with strong specificity and sensitivity. Apart from CMV serostatus, no immune exposure information was available. A likely sequencing artifact accounted for one observed cluster of highly shared sequence variants.

Amplification used 60 Vbeta primers and 13 Jbeta primers. Profiling relied on immunoSEQ multiplex PCR, and the TCRdb table lists in-frame clones only, not all of them. The sample shows some 130,000 clones, around four fifths of them seen only once. CDR1 SGDLS and CDR2 YYNGEE come from the germline V gene. V gave up 0 bases and J gave up 5 bases, with 13 bases separating them. The CDR3 loop spans 15 amino acids. With regard to this clone: Its target is not known.

The TCR was taken from a human donor in good health. The sequencing sample was made of PBMCs. The chain recombines TRBV9 with TRBJ2-3, with D possibly matching TRBD2 (7 bases). CDR3 nucleotides: TGTGCCAGCAGCGTAGGGGGGGGGCCCGAAGATACGCAGTATTTT. As protein: CASSVGGGPEDTQYF.